This T cell receptor (beta chain) comes out of a study of Graves' ophthalmopathy and Graves' hyperthyroidism. The ends were cut back, 6 bases at V and 0 bases at J, with 11 bases in the middle. The CDR3 is 14 residues long. This clonotype has at least ten counts. CAS ≥3, NOSPECS ≥4, moderate-to-severe activity and duration under 3 months marked donors with ophthalmopathy. Uncontrolled infections, pregnancy, lactation or other autoimmune diseases led to patient exclusion. Amplification of TCR beta CDR3 regions used RNA transcripts. RT-PCR in the first round used HTBI primers; a second-round multiplex PCR followed. Each CDR3 protein gets one entry after TCRdb re-called the multiplex PCR reads with MiXCR. Altogether about 500,000 distinct CDR3 sequences are present, around 15% being singletons, with the ten largest covering 9.8%.

Input material: blood. This chain links TRBV12-3 or TRBV12-4 with TRBJ1-1, with D unresolved. The receptor comes from a woman between 25 and 40 years old with Graves' ophthalmopathy. The CDR3 region has the DNA TGTGCCAGCAGACCTACCGGGATGAACACTGAAGCTTTCTTT. Its protein product is CASRPTGMNTEAFF.